The 7 T cell receptor beta chains given below trace back to one sample, sequenced in a study of blood T cells in healthy people across ages. Sample-barcoded 5' priming and a J-beta primer mix drove a second PCR of roughly 6 to 12 cycles. TCRdb independently ran MiXCR on the 5' RACE reads; one entry per CDR3 protein. The sample includes around 580,000 distinct CDR3 sequences, 40% to 50% of them seen just once. Source material: blood. All receptors come from an elderly man in good health.

This clonotype was counted a few times. The chain employs TRBV12-3 or TRBV12-4 and TRBJ2-1, with no clear D. The CDR3 runs 18 residues. V shed 1 base and J shed 0 bases, with 16 bases lying between them. Here the CDR3 DNA reads TGTGCCAGCAGTTTAGTGTACCGGTACGAAAGCTCCTACAATGAGCAGTTCTTC. Its translation is CASSLVYRYESSYNEQFF.

The chain is built from TRBV2 and TRBJ2-7; 7 positions match TRBD2. CDR3 size: 15 residues. Germline V CDR1 and CDR2: SNHLY, FYNNEI. J gave up 5 bases and V 2 bases, and 9 bases lay outside the gene matches. The CDR3 is CASSELPGGIDEQYF. The CDR3 DNA is TGTGCCAGCAGTGAACTGCCCGGGGGGATCGACGAGCAGTACTTC. Variable domain in full (rest from reference TRBV2 and TRBJ2-7): EPEVTQTPSHQVTQMGQEVILRCVPISNHLYFYWYRQILGQKVEFLVSFYNNEISEKSEIFDDQFSVERPDGSNFTLKIRSTKLEDSAMYFCASSELPGGIDEQYFGPGTRLTVT.

The J gene is TRBJ2-4, the V gene TRBV3-1; 11 nucleotides match TRBD2. The closer fit of TRBJ2-7 to the DNA end suggests the J call may be wrong. Germline loops: CDR1 LGHDT, CDR2 YNNKEL (reference sequence). The length of the CDR3 is 14 residues. In DNA form, the CDR3 reads TGTGCCAGCAGACCGACTAGCGGGACCAACGAGCAGTACTTC. This translates into CASRPTSGTNEQYF.

The chain recombines TRBV12-3 or TRBV12-4 with TRBJ2-7, with 8 positions matching TRBD2. The CDR3 length is 18 residues. After removal of 2 bases from V and 0 bases from J, the junction contained 12 bases not matched to a gene. CDR3 in DNA: TGTGCCAGCAGTTTAACGCCGGGCCTAGCGGGCCTCTCCTACGAGCAGTACTTC. This codes for CASSLTPGLAGLSYEQYF.

The CDR3 spells CSAKHSQGAGETQYF. CDR3 in DNA: TGCAGTGCTAAACACTCACAGGGGGCGGGAGAGACCCAGTACTTC. The rearrangement joins TRBV20-1 to TRBJ2-5, with 9 bases matching TRBD1. Looked up from germline, CDR1 is DFQATT and CDR2 is SNEGSKA (reference sequence). This CDR3 has 15 amino acids. V dropped 4 bases and J dropped 4; count of bases not matched to a gene: 10.

The chain uses TRBV15 and TRBJ2-7, with D perhaps TRBD2 (5 bases). The J call may be in error: the DNA end matches TRBJ2-5 better. The V gene's germline CDR1 is LNHNV and CDR2 YYDKDF (reference sequence). The CDR3 is 14 amino acids. CDR3 sequence (DNA): TGTGCCACCACCCAACCGGGGATTTCAGAGACCCAGTACTTC. Its protein is CATTQPGISETQYF.

This clonotype came up a few times. The chain combines TRBV7-2 with TRBJ2-7, with TRBD2 as a possible D gene (6 bases). This CDR3 has 14 amino acids. In germline, CDR1 is SGHTA, CDR2 FQGNSA. Trimming stripped 0 bases from V and 3 bases from J, with 9 bases between. CDR3 amino acids: CASSLASGNYEQYF. The CDR3 nucleotides are TGTGCCAGCAGCTTAGCTAGCGGAAACTACGAGCAGTACTTC.